One sample yielded the 5 T cell receptor beta chains listed below, sequenced in a study of shared clonotypes between healthy human individuals. Terminally differentiated effector memory CD45RA+ cells were excluded from the naive CD8 cells, which were CD45RO-negative and positively selected for CCR7. Using immunoSEQ multiplex PCR, the repertoire was profiled, and TCRdb retains in-frame clones only, with some absent. Here the sample spans hundreds of thousands of clones, roughly 98% being singletons. Sequencing was performed on naive CD8+ T cells sorted from blood. The receptors here all came from a man aged 30-40 years in good health.

V usage is TRBV11-2 and J usage is TRBJ1-5, with D possibly TRBD1 on 5 matching bases. CDR1 SGHAT and CDR2 FQNNGV come from the germline V gene. This CDR3 comprises 15 residues. Trimming removed 1 base at V and 6 bases at J, with 13 bases between. The CDR3 region has the DNA TGTGCCAGCAGCTTAGCCGGGGGGGGTATTCAGCCCCAGCATTTT. It yields the protein CASSLAGGGIQPQHF.

This clone came up once. This chain joins TRBV27 and TRBJ2-5, with unresolved D. Trimming took off 5 bases at V and 1 base at J, with 17 bases between the two ends. The CDR3 covers 16 residues. CDR1 and CDR2 from the germline V gene are MNHEY and SMNVEV (reference sequence). The CDR3 region is CASSPRVRQIQETQYF. The CDR3 coding sequence is TGTGCCAGCAGTCCCCGGGTTCGCCAGATCCAAGAGACCCAGTACTTC.

The rearrangement uses TRBV2 and TRBJ2-5, with 10 bases that match TRBD2. From germline, CDR1 is SNHLY and CDR2 FYNNEI. V shed 7 bases and J 4 bases; nucleotides not matched to a gene: 12. CDR3 length equals 16 residues. CDR3 in amino acids: CASIGPSGRARETQYF. In DNA form, the CDR3 reads TGTGCCAGCATTGGCCCCAGCGGGAGGGCCAGAGAGACCCAGTACTTC.

The chain is built from TRBV15 and TRBJ1-2; D is unresolved. Germline CDR1 is LNHNV and CDR2 is YYDKDF (reference sequence). This CDR3 is 12 amino acids long. V gave up 5 bases and J gave up 4 bases, with 8 bases separating them. CDR3: CATSDGAYGYTF. CDR3 coding DNA: TGTGCCACCAGCGATGGCGCCTATGGCTACACCTTC.

V gene TRBV14 combines with J gene TRBJ2-7; D uncertain. V lost 4 bases and J lost 0, with 4 bases in between. The length of the CDR3 is 12 residues. The germline gives CDR1 SGHDN, CDR2 FVKESK. The CDR3 DNA is TGTGCCAGCAGCCTCGGCTCCTACGAGCAGTACTTC. It yields the protein CASSLGSYEQYF.